This T cell receptor (beta chain) was obtained from a study of cytomegalovirus exposure and HLA in healthy donors. A note on this clone: Its cognate antigen is unknown.

PCR employed 60 Vbeta and 13 Jbeta primers. This table comes from immunoSEQ multiplex PCR, and its TCRdb copy is limited to in-frame clones, with some not included. Of roughly 140,000 clones listed, over 75% were seen once; the top ten hold about 5.6%. Broader study findings: Among TCR beta chains of equal frequency, HLA-associated ones were more clonally expanded in a later analysis.

Per germline, CDR1 MNHEY and CDR2 SVGAGI. Unmatched junction bases numbered 3, after V lost 3 bases and J lost 4 bases. The CDR3 spans 15 residues. This clonotype originated in a man aged 25-45 years in good health and CMV-seropositive. Specimen: PBMCs. This sequence joins TRBV6-5 and TRBJ1-4; TRBD1 agrees at 9 bases. CDR3 DNA sequence: TGTGCCAGCAGTTATGGGACAGGGAGTAATGAAAAACTGTTTTTT. Its translation is CASSYGTGSNEKLFF.